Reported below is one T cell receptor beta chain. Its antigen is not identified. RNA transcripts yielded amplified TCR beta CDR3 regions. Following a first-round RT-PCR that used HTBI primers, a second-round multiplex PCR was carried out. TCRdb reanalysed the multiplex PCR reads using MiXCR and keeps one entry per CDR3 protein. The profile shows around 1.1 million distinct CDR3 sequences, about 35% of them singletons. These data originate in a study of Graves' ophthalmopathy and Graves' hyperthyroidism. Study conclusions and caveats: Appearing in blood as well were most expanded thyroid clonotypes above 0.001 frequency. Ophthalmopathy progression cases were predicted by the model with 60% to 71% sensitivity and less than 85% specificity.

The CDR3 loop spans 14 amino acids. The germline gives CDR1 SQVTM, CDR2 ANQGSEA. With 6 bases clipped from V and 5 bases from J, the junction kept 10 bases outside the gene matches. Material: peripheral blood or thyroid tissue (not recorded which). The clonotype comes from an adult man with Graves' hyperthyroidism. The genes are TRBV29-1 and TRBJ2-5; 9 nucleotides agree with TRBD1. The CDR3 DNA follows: TGCAGCGTCCAGGTGGGGACAGGGTTGGAGACCCAGTACTTC. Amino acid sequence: CSVQVGTGLETQYF. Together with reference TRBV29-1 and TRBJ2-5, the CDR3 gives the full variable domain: SAVISQKPSRDICQRGTSLTIQCQVDSQVTMMFWYRQQPGQSLTLIATANQGSEATYESGFVIDKFPISRPNLTFSTLTVSNMSPEDSSIYLCSVQVGTGLETQYFGPGTRLLVL.